The 26 T cell receptor beta chains presented below share a single source sample, sequenced in a study of blood T cell repertoires in COVID-19. The data were produced by immunoSEQ multiplex PCR, yet TCRdb's version contains in-frame clones alone and is incomplete. The sample has roughly 34,000 clones, 80% seen once. The material sequenced was peripheral blood. The receptors come from a woman in her 70s with acute or convalescent COVID-19.

This chain links TRBV5-5 with TRBJ2-7; D unclear. Trimming took off 2 bases at V and 0 bases at J, with 9 bases between the two ends. Germline lookup yields CDR1 SGHKS and CDR2 YYEKEE (reference sequence). There are 14 residues in the CDR3. The CDR3 DNA reads TGTGCCAGCAGCTTCGCCAGGATCTCCTACGAGCAGTACTTC. Its translation: CASSFARISYEQYF. The full variable domain, in which reference TRBV5-5 and TRBJ2-7 provide the parts outside the CDR3, is DAGVTQSPTHLIKTRGQQVTLRCSPISGHKSVSWYQQVLGQGPQFIFQYYEKEERGRGNFPDRFSARQFPNYSSELNVNALLLGDSALYLCASSFARISYEQYFGPGTRLTVT.

This clone has a count of ten or more. DNA for the CDR3: TGTGCCAGTAGTACACAGGGAACTGGAAACACCATATATTTT. This codes for CASSTQGTGNTIYF. The chain employs TRBV19 and TRBJ1-3; a weak D match, TRBD1 (6 bases). Germline lookup yields CDR1 LNHDA and CDR2 SQIVND (reference sequence). Trimming cost V 4 bases and J 2 bases, with 9 bases left between them. This CDR3 comprises 14 residues.

The V gene is TRBV2, the J gene TRBJ1-6, with 8 bases lining up with TRBD1. V lost 6 bases, J lost 9 bases, and 10 bases stayed unmatched. The CDR3 consists of 15 residues. The germline gives CDR1 SNHLY, CDR2 FYNNEI. The CDR3 bases are TGTGCCAGCAGGGCCCCCGGGACAGGAATTTCACCCCTCCACTTT. As protein: CASRAPGTGISPLHF.

The CDR3 spells CSASFPTVVVEAFF. CDR3 sequence (DNA): TGCAGTGCTAGTTTCCCCACAGTAGTGGTGGAAGCTTTCTTT. The chain links TRBV20-1 to TRBJ1-1; no firm D call. Germline V lookup: CDR1 DFQATT, CDR2 SNEGSKA (reference sequence). This CDR3 has 14 amino acids. V was pared by 3 bases and J by 8 bases, with 19 bases between.

The chain is built from TRBV2 and TRBJ2-7; tentatively, D is TRBD1 (6 bases). Trimming pared 5 bases from V and 5 bases from J, leaving 7 bases between. CDR3 length: 11 residues. Germline V gene lookup returns CDR1 SNHLY and CDR2 FYNNEI. CDR3 DNA sequence: TGTGCCAGCAGTAACAGGGACGAGCAGTACTTC. This codes for CASSNRDEQYF.

The V gene is TRBV7-9, the J gene TRBJ1-4; TRBD1 matches 7 bases. V shed 5 bases, J shed 7 bases, and the junction held 7 bases outside the gene matches. Germline CDR1 reads SEHNR; CDR2 reads FQNEAQ (reference sequence). The CDR3 runs to 14 residues. The CDR3: CASSTRDSGEKLFF. The CDR3 nucleotides are TGTGCCAGCAGCACCCGGGACAGCGGTGAAAAACTGTTTTTT.

This clone was counted only a few times. This chain uses TRBV5-1 with TRBJ1-1; D not certain. This CDR3 has 15 residues. Germline CDR1 SGHRS, CDR2 YFSETQ. V lost 4 bases, J lost 4 bases, and 17 bases lay in between. CDR3 nucleotide sequence: TGCGCCAGCAGCCGCGAGGGTGTAGGCAGCACTGAAGCTTTCTTT. This translates into CASSREGVGSTEAFF.

This clone was counted a few times. The chain recombines TRBV11-3 with TRBJ2-3, with D possibly being TRBD1 (5 bases). Looked up from germline, CDR1 is SGHNT and CDR2 is YENEEA. V was pared by 6 bases and J by 4 bases, with 8 bases between. This CDR3 contains 12 residues. The CDR3 nucleotides are TGTGCCAGCAGTCTAGGGGCAGATACGCAGTATTTT. Protein: CASSLGADTQYF.

The chain links TRBV7-9 to TRBJ2-4; D perhaps matches TRBD2 (5 bases). Germline CDR1 and CDR2: SEHNR and FQNEAQ (reference sequence). The ends were cut back, 1 base at V and 8 bases at J, with 18 bases in the middle. CDR3 length: 16 amino acids. CDR3 coding DNA: TGTGCCAGCAGCTTAGTTCCGGCTGAGACTAAAGACATTCAGTACTTC. Translation: CASSLVPAETKDIQYF.

This sequence joins TRBV7-8 and TRBJ2-1; TRBD1 agrees at 7 bases. After removal of 5 bases from V and 8 bases from J, the junction contained 18 bases not matched to a gene. Germline V CDR1 and CDR2: SGHVS, FQNEAQ. This CDR3 has 17 amino acids. The CDR3 coding sequence is TGTGCCAGCAGCCCCCGACCGGGACAGTCGGCCCCCCATGAGCAGTTCTTC. Translated, it gives CASSPRPGQSAPHEQFF.

The V and J genes are TRBV5-1 and TRBJ2-5, with 11 nucleotides matching TRBD2. Germline CDR1 reads SGHRS; CDR2 reads YFSETQ. The CDR3 runs to 16 residues. V lost 4 bases and J lost 6; bases outside the gene matches: 11. CDR3: CASSPAGSGGEKTQYF. The CDR3 DNA follows: TGCGCCAGCAGCCCCGCGGGTAGCGGGGGGGAAAAGACCCAGTACTTC.

This clone appeared a few times. The V and J genes are TRBV4-1 and TRBJ1-6, with D unresolved. The CDR3 consists of 16 residues. Looked up from germline, CDR1 is MGHRA and CDR2 is YSYEKL. Trimming left V 3 bases short and J 0 bases short, with 9 bases between. CDR3 loop: CASSHEPSSYNSPLHF. Here the CDR3 DNA reads TGCGCCAGCAGCCACGAACCGAGCTCCTATAATTCACCCCTCCACTTT.

This rearrangement joins TRBV5-1 to TRBJ2-2; weak D call: TRBD1 (5 bases). The CDR3 length is 13 residues. The V end was cut by 4 bases, the J end by 5 bases, with 9 bases between. Per germline, CDR1 SGHRS and CDR2 YFSETQ. The CDR3 loop is CASSDRFTGELFF. In DNA, the CDR3 is TGCGCCAGCAGCGACAGATTTACCGGGGAGCTGTTTTTT.

The V and J genes are TRBV18 and TRBJ2-7; TRBD1 matches 9 bases. V was clipped by 5 bases and J by 3 bases; unmatched bases: 5. The germline V gene encodes CDR1 KGHSH and CDR2 LQKENI. This CDR3 is built from 14 residues. This CDR3 is CASSKDRGNYEQYF. CDR3 DNA: TGTGCCAGCTCAAAGGACAGGGGCAACTACGAGCAGTACTTC.

V is TRBV11-2 and J is TRBJ2-2, with 7 bases fitting TRBD2. The germline V gene has CDR1 SGHAT and CDR2 FQNNGV. CDR3 length: 16 residues. Trimming cost V 2 bases and J 0 bases; bases outside gene matches: 3. In nucleotides, the CDR3 is TGTGCCAGCAGCTTAAGAGGGAGGGCGAACACCGGGGAGCTGTTTTTT. As protein: CASSLRGRANTGELFF. Full variable domain (rest looked up from reference TRBV11-2 and TRBJ2-2): EAGVAQSPRYKIIEKRQSVAFWCNPISGHATLYWYQQILGQGPKLLIQFQNNGVVDDSQLPKDRFSAERLKGVDSTLKIQPAKLEDSAVYLCASSLRGRANTGELFFGEGSRLTVL.

The rearrangement joins TRBV14 to TRBJ1-1; 7 bases are shared with TRBD1. Germline V gene sequence: CDR1 SGHDN, CDR2 FVKESK. This CDR3 is built from 16 residues. With 0 bases clipped from V and 4 bases from J, the junction kept 8 bases outside the gene matches. The CDR3 DNA reads as TGTGCCAGCAGCCAAGAATTACACAGGGGCGGCACTGAAGCTTTCTTT. Translation: CASSQELHRGGTEAFF.

CDR3 sequence (DNA): TGTGCCAGCTCACCACCTGAGGACTCTCTTGCTGGGAAACTGTTTTTT. Its protein is CASSPPEDSLAGKLFF. This chain links TRBV18 with TRBJ1-4; no firm D call. CDR3 length equals 16 residues. The V end was cut by 0 bases, the J end by 11 bases, with 19 bases between. Germline assignment: CDR1 KGHSH and CDR2 LQKENI.

The chain is built from TRBV7-6 and TRBJ2-3, with 12 bases aligning to TRBD1. The ends lost 2 bases at V and 4 bases at J; junction bases unmatched: 13. Germline V gene data show CDR1 as SGHVS and CDR2 as FNYEAQ. The CDR3 is made up of 19 amino acids. CDR3 DNA sequence: TGTGCCAGCAGCTTACTGTCGCCCGTCCGGGACAGGGGGCCAGATACGCAGTATTTT. As protein: CASSLLSPVRDRGPDTQYF.

The V gene is TRBV27, the J gene TRBJ2-1; TRBD2 agrees at 8 bases. With 2 bases clipped from V and 9 bases from J, the junction kept 6 bases outside the gene matches. This CDR3 has 14 residues. CDR1 MNHEY and CDR2 SMNVEV come from the germline V gene (reference sequence). CDR3 sequence: CASSLPGGASEQFF. CDR3 nucleotides: TGTGCCAGCAGTTTACCCGGGGGGGCATCTGAGCAGTTCTTC.

The rearrangement links TRBV5-1 to TRBJ1-4; D is undetermined. CDR3 length equals 13 residues. V was pared by 0 bases and J by 4 bases, with 4 bases between. The V gene's germline CDR1 is SGHRS and CDR2 YFSETQ. The CDR3 bases are TGCGCCAGCAGCTTGGGCGGTAATGAAAAACTGTTTTTT. It specifies CASSLGGNEKLFF.

The V and J genes are TRBV7-9 and TRBJ2-1; the match to TRBD2 covers 10 bases. Germline CDR1 SEHNR, CDR2 FQNEAQ (reference sequence). J lost 8 bases, V lost 1 base, and 5 bases had no gene match. The length of the CDR3 is 15 residues. CDR3 nucleotides: TGTGCCAGCAGCTTAGTAGCGGGAGGTTTCGATGAGCAGTTCTTC. This translates into CASSLVAGGFDEQFF.

Sample share makes this clone large. This chain uses TRBV2 with TRBJ1-3, with 10 bases lining up with TRBD1. The germline V gene has CDR1 SNHLY and CDR2 FYNNEI. The J segment lost 0 bases and the V segment lost 4 bases, leaving 6 bases of the junction unmatched. This CDR3 contains 17 residues. The CDR3 region is CASSGPTGGFSGNTIYF. CDR3 coding DNA: TGTGCCAGCAGTGGTCCGACAGGGGGCTTCTCTGGAAACACCATATATTTT.

The chain combines TRBV6-2 or TRBV6-3 with TRBJ2-7; perhaps TRBD1 as D (5 bases). This CDR3 region has 13 residues. CDR1 is MNHEY, CDR2 SVGEGT, per germline. Trimming removed 4 bases from V and 9 bases from J, with 16 bases in between. The CDR3 coding sequence is TGTGCCAGCAGTTCGCCTGGAAGGGGTGGGCAGTACTTC. This translates into CASSSPGRGGQYF.

V is TRBV25-1 and J is TRBJ1-2, with 10 bases that match TRBD1. V shed 8 bases, J shed 5 bases, and the junction held 5 bases outside the gene matches. From germline, CDR1 is MGHDK and CDR2 SYGVNS. The CDR3 is 13 residues long. CDR3 region: CASRQGADYGYTF. The CDR3, as DNA: TGTGCCAGCCGACAGGGGGCTGATTATGGCTACACCTTC.

J is TRBJ2-1 and V is TRBV7-9, with 9 nucleotides matching TRBD2. The germline CDR1 and CDR2 sequences are SEHNR and FQNEAQ (reference sequence). The CDR3 runs 17 residues. V dropped 4 bases and J dropped 7; count of bases not matched to a gene: 14. The CDR3 DNA follows: TGTGCCAGCAGCTGGCATAGCGGGGGTACCCCACTGAATGAGCAGTTCTTC. Amino acid sequence: CASSWHSGGTPLNEQFF.

This chain joins TRBV24-1 and TRBJ2-5; 8 bases fit TRBD1. The V segment lost 4 bases and the J segment 5 bases; nucleotides outside the gene matches: 8. Germline V gene sequence: CDR1 KGHDR, CDR2 SFDVKD. CDR3 size: 15 residues. The CDR3: CATSEGDRSDETQYF. For the CDR3, the DNA is TGTGCCACCAGTGAAGGGGACAGGTCAGACGAGACCCAGTACTTC.